Shown below are 5 T cell receptor beta chains from a single sample sequenced in a study of T cells of healthy individuals. TCRdb re-called the 5' RACE reads through MiXCR, storing one row per CDR3 protein. The data show around 100,000 distinct CDR3 sequences, 15% to 20% seen once. The receptors originated from a human donor in good health.

The rearrangement joins TRBV6-5 to TRBJ2-7; a possible D gene is TRBD1 (5 bases). CDR3 size: 15 residues. Germline values: CDR1 MNHEY, CDR2 SVGAGI. V dropped 0 bases and J dropped 3 bases, with 12 bases sitting between them. CDR3 DNA sequence: TGTGCCAGCAGTTACTCGCCGGACATAAACTACGAGCAGTACTTC. Translating gives CASSYSPDINYEQYF.

This chain joins TRBV7-6 and TRBJ1-2; D remains ambiguous. Germline V gene lookup returns CDR1 SGHVS and CDR2 FNYEAQ. The CDR3 spans 13 residues. V shed 1 base and J shed 4 bases, with 7 bases lying between them. The CDR3 nucleotides read TGTGCCAGCAGCTTAGGTGATGGCTATGGCTACACCTTC. Translated, it gives CASSLGDGYGYTF.

This clonotype was seen many times. The CDR3 nucleotides read TGCAGTGCTACCTCCGACAGGGGGGGAGAGACCCAGTACTTC. It specifies CSATSDRGGETQYF. This chain links TRBV20-1 with TRBJ2-5; TRBD1 matches 9 bases. J gave up 4 bases and V 4 bases, and 7 bases lay outside the gene matches. The germline gives CDR1 DFQATT, CDR2 SNEGSKA (reference sequence). This CDR3 spans 14 amino acids.

This clonotype occurred many times. V is TRBV28 and J is TRBJ2-5; 14 nucleotides match TRBD2. From germline, CDR1 is MDHEN and CDR2 SYDVKM. The CDR3 covers 15 residues. The J segment lost 1 base and the V segment lost 5 bases, leaving 0 bases of the junction unmatched. CDR3 sequence reads: CASSGLAGGQETQYF. For the CDR3, the DNA is TGTGCCAGCAGTGGACTAGCGGGAGGCCAAGAGACCCAGTACTTC.

V usage is TRBV28 and J usage is TRBJ2-2; D is undetermined. This CDR3 has 13 residues. V shed 7 bases and J shed 2 bases, with 8 bases lying between them. Germline CDR1 MDHEN, CDR2 SYDVKM. The CDR3 sequence is CASNEINTGELFF. The CDR3, as DNA: TGTGCCAGCAACGAAATAAACACCGGGGAGCTGTTTTTT.